This is a list of T cell receptor beta chains from one sample in a study of human T cells and chemical hapten exposure. TCRdb passed the RACE reads through MiXCR, listing each CDR3 protein once. The sample lists more than 250,000 distinct CDR3 sequences; more than 6.5% were seen once. The specimen was whole blood, collected in connection with sensitization to the hapten diphenylcyclopropenone (DPC). The receptors derive from a woman between 40 and 50 years old with alopecia areata. Some clones in this sample may be carry-over from other donors' samples. Both conserved end residues are part of each CDR3. The D gene is left open where the match is weak. For some rows the clone size is stated as once, few or many, or as a class when expanded; others skip it.

d_call,clone_size,v_call,j_call,cdr3_nt,cdr3_aa
.,.,TRBV18,TRBJ1-4,TGTGCCAGCTCACCACAATCGTCGGGGATCGAAAAACTGTTTTTT,CASSPQSSGIEKLFF
TRBD2,few,TRBV28,TRBJ2-7,TGTGCCAGCAGCCCCTCGCTAGCGGGTTCCTACGAGCAGTACTTC,CASSPSLAGSYEQYF
TRBD2,few,TRBV28,TRBJ2-2,TGTGCCAGCAGTAGTCTAGCGGAGTACACCGGGGAGCTGTTTTTT,CASSSLAEYTGELFF
.,few,TRBV20-1,TRBJ2-7,TGCAGTGCTCGAAGGGGTCATACTTACGAGCAGTACTTC,CSARRGHTYEQYF
.,few,TRBV20-1,TRBJ2-3,TGCAGTGCTAGCGGCAGCGGCCACACAGATACGCAGTATTTT,CSASGSGHTDTQYF
.,few,TRBV7-9,TRBJ1-4,TGTGCCAGCAGCTTAGCGCACACAGCAACTAATGAAAAACTGTTTTTT,CASSLAHTATNEKLFF
.,many,TRBV25-1,TRBJ1-2,TGTGCCAGCCAGTGGGGGGAGGGCTACACCTTC,CASQWGEGYTF
.,.,TRBV12-3/TRBV12-4,TRBJ1-3,TGTGCCAGCAGTTTGGCAGGCGTCTCTGGAAACACCTTATATTTT,CASSLAGVSGNTLYF
.,.,TRBV11-2,TRBJ1-1,TGTGCCAGCAGCTTAATGGTTGGAACTGAAGCTTTCTTT,CASSLMVGTEAFF
TRBD1,.,TRBV20-1,TRBJ2-7,TGCAGTGCTAGGGACAGGGATTCCGAGCAGTACTTC,CSARDRDSEQYF
TRBD2,.,TRBV12-3/TRBV12-4,TRBJ2-1,TGTGCCAGCATCCTCAATAGCGGGAGGTACAATGAGCAGTTCTTC,CASILNSGRYNEQFF
.,few,TRBV5-1,TRBJ1-6,TGCGCCAGCAGTGTGGTCTCCTATAATTCACCCCTCCACTTT,CASSVVSYNSPLHF
TRBD2,few,TRBV18,TRBJ2-7,TGTGCCAGCTCACGGACTAGCGGAGGATACGAGCAGTACTTC,CASSRTSGGYEQYF
TRBD2,few,TRBV12-3/TRBV12-4,TRBJ2-7,TGTGCCAGCAGGCGGGGCGCGGGAGGGCTAACCTACGAGCAGTACTTC,CASRRGAGGLTYEQYF
.,.,TRBV12-3/TRBV12-4,TRBJ1-3,TGTGCCAGCAGTTTATGGCCAGGTCCCTCTGGAAACACCATATATTTT,CASSLWPGPSGNTIYF
.,.,TRBV6-1,TRBJ2-5,TGTGCCAGCAGCGAAGCCCTCAGGTCCGGAGAGACCCAGTACTTC,CASSEALRSGETQYF
.,.,TRBV20-1,TRBJ1-5,TGCAGTGCTAATAGGAGGTCTGGGGCTGATCAGCCCCAGCATTTT,CSANRRSGADQPQHF
TRBD1,.,TRBV28,TRBJ2-3,TGTGCCAGCAGCTGGGGACAGGTGATCGATACGCAGTATTTT,CASSWGQVIDTQYF